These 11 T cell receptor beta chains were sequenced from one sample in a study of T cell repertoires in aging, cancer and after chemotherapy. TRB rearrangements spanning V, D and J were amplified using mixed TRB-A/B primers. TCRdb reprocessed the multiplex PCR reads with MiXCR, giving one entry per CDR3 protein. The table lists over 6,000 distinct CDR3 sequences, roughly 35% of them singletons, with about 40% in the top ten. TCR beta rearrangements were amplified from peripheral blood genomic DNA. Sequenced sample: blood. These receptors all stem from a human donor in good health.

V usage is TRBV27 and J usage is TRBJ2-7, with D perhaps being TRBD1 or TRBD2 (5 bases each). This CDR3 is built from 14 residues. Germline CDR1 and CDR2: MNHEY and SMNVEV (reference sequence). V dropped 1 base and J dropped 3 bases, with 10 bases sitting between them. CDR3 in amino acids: CASSLLPGSYEQYF. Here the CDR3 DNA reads TGTGCCAGCAGTTTATTGCCAGGGAGCTACGAGCAGTACTTC.

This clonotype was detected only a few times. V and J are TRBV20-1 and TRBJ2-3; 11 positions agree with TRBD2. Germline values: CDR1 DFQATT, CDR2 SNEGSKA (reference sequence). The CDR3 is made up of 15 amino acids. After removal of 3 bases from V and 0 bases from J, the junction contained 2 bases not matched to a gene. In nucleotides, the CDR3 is TGCAGTGCTAGTCGACTAGCGGGAAGCACAGATACGCAGTATTTT. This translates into CSASRLAGSTDTQYF.

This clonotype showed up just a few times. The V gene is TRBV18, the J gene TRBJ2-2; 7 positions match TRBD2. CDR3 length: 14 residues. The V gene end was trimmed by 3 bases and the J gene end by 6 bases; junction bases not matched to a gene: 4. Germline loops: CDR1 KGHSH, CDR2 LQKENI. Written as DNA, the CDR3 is TGTGCCAGCTCACCGACTAGCTGGGCCGGGGAGCTGTTTTTT. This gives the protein CASSPTSWAGELFF. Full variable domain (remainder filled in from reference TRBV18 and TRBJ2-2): NAGVMQNPRHLVRRRGQEARLRCSPMKGHSHVYWYRQLPEEGLKFMVYLQKENIIDESGMPKERFSAEFPKEGPSILRIQQVVRGDSAAYFCASSPTSWAGELFFGEGSRLTVL.

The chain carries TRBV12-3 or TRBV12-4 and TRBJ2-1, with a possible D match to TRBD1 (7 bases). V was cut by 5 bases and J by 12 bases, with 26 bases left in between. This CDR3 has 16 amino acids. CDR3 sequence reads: CASSPLAEGAYSGQFF. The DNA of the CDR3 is TGTGCCAGCAGTCCCCTCGCGGAGGGGGCGTATTCGGGGCAGTTCTTC.

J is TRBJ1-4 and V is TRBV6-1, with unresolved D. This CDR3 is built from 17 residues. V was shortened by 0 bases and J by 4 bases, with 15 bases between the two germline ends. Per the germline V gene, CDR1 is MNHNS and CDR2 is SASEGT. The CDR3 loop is CASSEALSGRSNEKLFF. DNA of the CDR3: TGTGCCAGCAGTGAAGCGCTATCTGGGAGGAGTAATGAAAAACTGTTTTTT.

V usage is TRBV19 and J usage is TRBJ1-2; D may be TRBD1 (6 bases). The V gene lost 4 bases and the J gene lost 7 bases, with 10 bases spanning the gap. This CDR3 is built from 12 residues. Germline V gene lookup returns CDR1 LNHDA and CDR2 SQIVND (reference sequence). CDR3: CASSTGASGYTF. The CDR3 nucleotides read TGTGCCAGTAGTACAGGGGCCAGTGGCTACACCTTC. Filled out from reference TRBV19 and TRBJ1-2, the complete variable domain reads DGGITQSPKYLFRKEGQNVTLSCEQNLNHDAMYWYRQDPGQGLRLIYYSQIVNDFQKGDIAEGYSVSREKKESFPLTVTSAQKNPTAFYLCASSTGASGYTFGSGTRLTVV.

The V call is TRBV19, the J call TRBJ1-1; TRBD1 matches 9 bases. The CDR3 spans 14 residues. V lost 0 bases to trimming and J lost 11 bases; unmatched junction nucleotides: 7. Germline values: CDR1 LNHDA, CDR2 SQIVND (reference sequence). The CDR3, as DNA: TGTGCCAGTAGTATAGATCTTGACAGGGGGGAGGCTTTCTTT. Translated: CASSIDLDRGEAFF.

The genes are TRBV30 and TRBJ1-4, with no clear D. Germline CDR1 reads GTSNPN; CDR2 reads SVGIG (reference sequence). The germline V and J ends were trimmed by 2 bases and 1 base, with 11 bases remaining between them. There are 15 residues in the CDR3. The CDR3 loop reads CAWSQPGGTNEKLFF. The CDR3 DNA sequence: TGTGCCTGGAGTCAGCCGGGAGGAACTAATGAAAAACTGTTTTTT.

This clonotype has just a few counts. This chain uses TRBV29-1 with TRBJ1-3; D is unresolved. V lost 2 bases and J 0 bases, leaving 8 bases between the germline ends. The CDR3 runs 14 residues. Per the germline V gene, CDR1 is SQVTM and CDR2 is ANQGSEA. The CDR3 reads CSVESPSSGNTIYF. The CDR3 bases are TGCAGCGTTGAAAGTCCATCCTCTGGAAACACCATATATTTT.

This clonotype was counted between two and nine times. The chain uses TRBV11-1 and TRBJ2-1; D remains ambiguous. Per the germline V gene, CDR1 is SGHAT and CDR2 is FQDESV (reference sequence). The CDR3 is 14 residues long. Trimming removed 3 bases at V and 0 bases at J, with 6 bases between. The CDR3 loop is CASSLFPSYNEQFF. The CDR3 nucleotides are TGTGCCAGCAGCTTGTTCCCCTCCTACAATGAGCAGTTCTTC.

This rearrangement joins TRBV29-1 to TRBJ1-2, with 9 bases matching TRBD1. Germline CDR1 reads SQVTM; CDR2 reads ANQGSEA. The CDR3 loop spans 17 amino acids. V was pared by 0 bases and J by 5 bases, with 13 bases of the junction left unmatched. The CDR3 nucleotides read TGCAGCGTTGAAGACGCATTACAGGGGGCCCAACTATATGGCTACACCTTC. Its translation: CSVEDALQGAQLYGYTF.